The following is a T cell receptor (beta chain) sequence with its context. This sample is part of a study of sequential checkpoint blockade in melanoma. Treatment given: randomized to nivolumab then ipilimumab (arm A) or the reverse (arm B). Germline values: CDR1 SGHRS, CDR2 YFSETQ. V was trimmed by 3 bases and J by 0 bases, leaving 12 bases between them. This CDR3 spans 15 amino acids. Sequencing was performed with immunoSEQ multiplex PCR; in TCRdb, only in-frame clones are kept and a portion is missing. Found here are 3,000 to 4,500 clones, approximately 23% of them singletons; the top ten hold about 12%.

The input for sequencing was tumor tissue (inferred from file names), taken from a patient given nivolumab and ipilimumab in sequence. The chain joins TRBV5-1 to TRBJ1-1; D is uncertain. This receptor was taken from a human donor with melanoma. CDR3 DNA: TGCGCCAGCAGCTGGGGAGGCAGAATGAACACTGAAGCTTTCTTT. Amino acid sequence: CASSWGGRMNTEAFF.